This T cell receptor (beta chain) was sequenced in a study of blood T cell repertoires in COVID-19. On the study more broadly: Samples of COVID-19 (acute and convalescent) were obtained from the United States, Italy and Spain. PBMCs, B-cell-depleted T cells, or T cells were the source of the cDNA or gDNA that made up the material.

Methods used by the authors: For nucleated cells, counts were estimated from reference gene primer amplification. Some clones are missing from TCRdb's copy, which holds only in-frame ones; the method was immunoSEQ multiplex PCR. V, J and clone size derive from that table, while D and trimming were established from the DNA sequence. The repertoire holds over 95,000 clones, with about 85% as singletons. With V trimmed by 4 bases and J by 7 bases, 10 bases remained unmatched. The CDR3 consists of 16 residues. Germline CDR1 is SGDLS and CDR2 is YYNGEE. The sample comprised peripheral blood. The chain is built from TRBV9 and TRBJ1-6; 8 bases are shared with TRBD1. The receptor was derived from a man in his forties or fifties with acute or convalescent COVID-19. The CDR3 bases are TGTGCCAGCAGCCCAAGACCGGACAGGGTGAATTCACCCCTCCACTTT. Amino acids: CASSPRPDRVNSPLHF.